These T cell receptor beta chains were read from a single sample in a study of response to subunit inactivated influenza vaccine. TCRdb reprocessed the RT-PCR reads via MiXCR and lists one record per CDR3 protein. This sample carries 150,000 to 200,000 distinct CDR3 sequences, roughly 12% of them seen once, and the ten largest clones take approximately 30%. The data were also submitted as part of a second study, on T cells expressing NK-cell markers.

This material consisted of CD8+ T cells sorted from PBMCs, taken 11 to 12 days after vaccination. Receptor source: a man aged 45-65 years who received an inactivated influenza vaccine. The CDR3 runs from the conserved cysteine through the conserved F or W.

CDR3 protein: CASRGPTSGGSSYEQYF
J gene: TRBJ2-7
V gene: TRBV12-3/TRBV12-4

CDR3 protein: CASSATSGGTGTQYF
J gene: TRBJ2-5
V gene: TRBV2

CDR3 protein: CSASERHSSYNEQFF
J gene: TRBJ2-1
V gene: TRBV20-1

CDR3 protein: CASSFRQGPYGYTF
J gene: TRBJ1-2
V gene: TRBV28

CDR3 protein: CASSQEDMPNTEAFF
J gene: TRBJ1-1
V gene: TRBV4-2

CDR3 protein: CASSARTGGETQYF
J gene: TRBJ2-5
V gene: TRBV6-1

CDR3 protein: CASFEQGKSEHFF
J gene: TRBJ2-1
V gene: TRBV27

CDR3 protein: CASSFTLRNYGYTF
J gene: TRBJ1-2
V gene: TRBV12-3/TRBV12-4

CDR3 protein: CASSVRETGEQFF
J gene: TRBJ2-1
V gene: TRBV6-2/TRBV6-3

CDR3 protein: CASSQTGLAGGGGTDTQYF
J gene: TRBJ2-3
V gene: TRBV4-3

CDR3 protein: CASSYRDRGQETQYF
J gene: TRBJ2-5
V gene: TRBV6-5

CDR3 protein: CASSLEVSGQETQYF
J gene: TRBJ2-5
V gene: TRBV7-6

CDR3 protein: CASSLPSFSGANVLTF
J gene: TRBJ2-6
V gene: TRBV28

CDR3 protein: CASSFGRGPTEAFF
J gene: TRBJ1-1
V gene: TRBV12-3/TRBV12-4

CDR3 protein: CASSQDGDEADTQYF
J gene: TRBJ2-3
V gene: TRBV4-2

CDR3 protein: CASSTSGQGDEQYF
J gene: TRBJ2-7
V gene: TRBV9

CDR3 protein: CSVSWGGTYNEQFF
J gene: TRBJ2-1
V gene: TRBV29-1

CDR3 protein: CASSPGGEPRGYTF
J gene: TRBJ1-2
V gene: TRBV7-9

CDR3 protein: CASSFDVVYEQYF
J gene: TRBJ2-7
V gene: TRBV5-1

CDR3 protein: CSARDSYSSYNEQFF
J gene: TRBJ2-1
V gene: TRBV20-1

CDR3 protein: CASSVDHYNEQFF
J gene: TRBJ2-1
V gene: TRBV9

CDR3 protein: CASSTPGQGSYEQYF
J gene: TRBJ2-7
V gene: TRBV7-9

CDR3 protein: CASSDLVWRGEQYF
J gene: TRBJ2-7
V gene: TRBV6-1

CDR3 protein: CATSRTGGANTEAFF
J gene: TRBJ1-1
V gene: TRBV15

CDR3 protein: CASSWSPSSYEQYF
J gene: TRBJ2-7
V gene: TRBV11-2

CDR3 protein: CASSYIGLAHEQYF
J gene: TRBJ2-7
V gene: TRBV6-2/TRBV6-3

CDR3 protein: CASSTLWTGEVYEQYF
J gene: TRBJ2-7
V gene: TRBV5-1

CDR3 protein: CASSFDRDYEQYF
J gene: TRBJ2-7
V gene: TRBV12-3/TRBV12-4

CDR3 protein: CAISDGLAGGPGELFF
J gene: TRBJ2-2
V gene: TRBV10-3

CDR3 protein: CASSGGPYTEAFF
J gene: TRBJ1-1
V gene: TRBV6-1

CDR3 protein: CASRRTGYHEQYF
J gene: TRBJ2-7
V gene: TRBV28

CDR3 protein: CASSFGGAPYEQYF
J gene: TRBJ2-7
V gene: TRBV12-3/TRBV12-4

CDR3 protein: CASGTDRQLTEAFF
J gene: TRBJ1-1
V gene: TRBV5-5

CDR3 protein: CASSYSARFGGWSGELFF
J gene: TRBJ2-2
V gene: TRBV6-5

CDR3 protein: CASSFILNEQFF
J gene: TRBJ2-1
V gene: TRBV13

CDR3 protein: CASSSSTGGSGEQYF
J gene: TRBJ2-7
V gene: TRBV12-3/TRBV12-4

CDR3 protein: CASRKTAGNQETQYF
J gene: TRBJ2-5
V gene: TRBV5-1

CDR3 protein: CASSYGRASDTQYF
J gene: TRBJ2-3
V gene: TRBV6-2/TRBV6-3

CDR3 protein: CATAGGTAEQFF
J gene: TRBJ2-1
V gene: TRBV24-1

CDR3 protein: CASSFGGSRGYTF
J gene: TRBJ1-2
V gene: TRBV12-3/TRBV12-4

CDR3 protein: CASSQDADRYNEQFF
J gene: TRBJ2-1
V gene: TRBV4-3

CDR3 protein: CASSSVTSGPNNVLTF
J gene: TRBJ2-6
V gene: TRBV28

CDR3 protein: CASKQGLSTDTQYF
J gene: TRBJ2-3
V gene: TRBV10-2